This is a list of T cell receptor beta chains from one sample in a study of T cells in Graves' hyperthyroidism and ophthalmopathy. Using its own MiXCR run on the multiplex PCR reads, TCRdb lists one record per CDR3 protein. This sample carries about 520,000 distinct CDR3 sequences, around 24% of them seen once, and the ten largest clones take around 11%. Sequenced input: blood. The receptors shown here come from a woman in her thirties with Graves' ophthalmopathy. The CDR3 runs from the conserved cysteine through the conserved F or W. The order of the fields is J gene, V gene, D gene, clone size, CDR3 protein, CDR3 DNA. D genes are given only for firm matches. Clone size, where shown, is once, few, many, or a class for clones that have expanded.

J: TRBJ2-7; V: TRBV28; D: NA; size: NA; CDR3: CASSFVDRPYEQYF; DNA: TGTGCCAGCAGTTTCGTGGACAGACCCTACGAGCAGTACTTC
J: TRBJ1-5; V: TRBV29-1; D: NA; size: many; CDR3: CSVSRDSNQPQHF; DNA: TGCAGCGTGAGTAGGGACAGCAATCAGCCCCAGCATTTT
J: TRBJ2-5; V: TRBV14; D: NA; size: many; CDR3: CASSQDYGSQETQYF; DNA: TGTGCCAGCAGCCAAGATTACGGCAGTCAGGAGACCCAGTACTTC
J: TRBJ1-1; V: TRBV19; D: NA; size: NA; CDR3: CASSFRQVLVNTEAFF; DNA: TGTGCCAGTAGTTTCAGGCAGGTTCTCGTGAACACTGAAGCTTTCTTT
J: TRBJ1-1; V: TRBV30; D: NA; size: NA; CDR3: CAAGRANTEAFF; DNA: TGTGCCGCCGGACGGGCGAACACTGAAGCTTTCTTT
J: TRBJ1-6; V: TRBV4-2; D: NA; size: NA; CDR3: CASSQGAGEASPLHF; DNA: TGTGCCAGCAGCCAAGGGGCAGGAGAGGCTTCACCCCTCCACTTT
J: TRBJ2-2; V: TRBV30; D: TRBD2; size: many; CDR3: CAWTLGLTGAGELFF; DNA: TGTGCCTGGACCCTGGGACTAACCGGAGCGGGGGAGCTGTTTTTT
J: TRBJ2-2; V: TRBV11-2; D: NA; size: many; CDR3: CASSLVVVSIGELFF; DNA: TGTGCCAGCAGCTTAGTGGTAGTATCGATAGGGGAGCTGTTTTTT
J: TRBJ2-7; V: TRBV20-1; D: TRBD2; size: NA; CDR3: CSAPGLAGGSSYEQYF; DNA: TGCAGTGCACCGGGACTAGCGGGAGGGAGCTCCTACGAGCAGTACTTC
J: TRBJ1-1; V: TRBV6-1; D: NA; size: many; CDR3: CASSEINDPEAFF; DNA: TGTGCCAGCAGTGAGATCAACGATCCTGAAGCTTTCTTT
J: TRBJ2-7; V: TRBV6-1; D: NA; size: NA; CDR3: CASRLAQYEQYF; DNA: TGTGCCAGCAGATTGGCTCAATACGAGCAGTACTTC
J: TRBJ1-4; V: TRBV27; D: NA; size: NA; CDR3: CASRPWTATNEKLFF; DNA: TGTGCCAGCAGACCCTGGACAGCAACTAATGAAAAACTGTTTTTT
J: TRBJ1-5; V: TRBV6-1; D: NA; size: NA; CDR3: CASSVWARGSNQPQHF; DNA: TGTGCCAGCAGTGTGTGGGCAAGGGGTAGCAATCAGCCCCAGCATTTT
J: TRBJ2-7; V: TRBV12-3/TRBV12-4; D: TRBD2; size: NA; CDR3: CASSYRTSGSEQYF; DNA: TGTGCCAGCAGTTACCGGACTAGCGGGAGCGAGCAGTACTTC
J: TRBJ1-2; V: TRBV28; D: NA; size: NA; CDR3: CASSLWVRAGYTF; DNA: TGTGCCAGCAGTTTATGGGTGCGAGCCGGCTACACCTTC
J: TRBJ1-2; V: TRBV28; D: TRBD1; size: NA; CDR3: CASSEHQGAAGYTF; DNA: TGCGCCAGCAGTGAGCATCAGGGGGCGGCTGGCTACACCTTC
J: TRBJ1-1; V: TRBV28; D: TRBD1; size: many; CDR3: CASSLFSGGTEAFF; DNA: TGTGCCAGCAGTTTATTCTCAGGGGGCACTGAAGCTTTCTTT
J: TRBJ2-6; V: TRBV28; D: NA; size: many; CDR3: CASSFYGVLTF; DNA: TGTGCCAGCAGTTTTTACGGCGTCCTGACTTTC
J: TRBJ2-7; V: TRBV7-9; D: NA; size: many; CDR3: CASSPSDTSYEQYF; DNA: TGTGCCAGCAGCCCATCCGACACGTCCTACGAGCAGTACTTC
J: TRBJ2-7; V: TRBV20-1; D: NA; size: NA; CDR3: CSASPENEQYF; DNA: TGCAGTGCTAGTCCCGAGAACGAGCAGTACTTC
J: TRBJ2-6; V: TRBV7-9; D: NA; size: few; CDR3: CASSYGTSGANVLTF; DNA: TGTGCCAGCAGCTACGGTACCTCTGGGGCCAACGTCCTGACTTTC
J: TRBJ2-5; V: TRBV12-3/TRBV12-4; D: TRBD1; size: many; CDR3: CASSRGQGKETQYF; DNA: TGTGCCAGCAGTCGGGGACAGGGAAAAGAGACCCAGTACTTC
J: TRBJ1-2; V: TRBV10-3; D: NA; size: NA; CDR3: CAITQTVNYGYTF; DNA: TGTGCCATCACACAGACAGTTAACTATGGCTACACCTTC
J: TRBJ2-1; V: TRBV7-2; D: TRBD2; size: few; CDR3: CASSLVAGGIYNEQFF; DNA: TGTGCCAGCAGCTTAGTTGCGGGGGGAATCTACAATGAGCAGTTCTTC
J: TRBJ2-7; V: TRBV11-2; D: NA; size: many; CDR3: CASSSALSEQYF; DNA: TGTGCCAGCAGCTCCGCACTCTCCGAGCAGTACTTC
J: TRBJ1-1; V: TRBV6-5; D: NA; size: many; CDR3: CASSGVGTEAFF; DNA: TGTGCCAGCAGCGGGGTGGGGACTGAAGCTTTCTTT
J: TRBJ1-1; V: TRBV6-1; D: NA; size: NA; CDR3: CASSQDGTREAFF; DNA: TGTGCCAGCAGCCAAGACGGGACGCGTGAAGCTTTCTTT
J: TRBJ1-1; V: TRBV6-5; D: TRBD1; size: many; CDR3: CASSYRTGGRGGTEAFF; DNA: TGTGCCAGCAGTTACCGGACTGGTGGCAGGGGGGGGACTGAAGCTTTCTTT
J: TRBJ2-5; V: TRBV12-3/TRBV12-4; D: TRBD1; size: many; CDR3: CASSLQTGPQETQYF; DNA: TGTGCCAGCAGTTTACAGACAGGGCCGCAAGAGACCCAGTACTTC
J: TRBJ2-5; V: TRBV7-8; D: TRBD1; size: many; CDR3: CASSPPDRELETQYF; DNA: TGTGCCAGCAGCCCACCGGACAGGGAGTTAGAGACCCAGTACTTC
J: TRBJ2-7; V: TRBV7-9; D: NA; size: many; CDR3: CASTPRGLSSYEQYF; DNA: TGTGCCAGCACCCCCCGGGGGCTGAGCTCCTACGAGCAGTACTTC
J: TRBJ2-7; V: TRBV10-1; D: NA; size: NA; CDR3: CASSSDGASYEQYF; DNA: TGCGCCAGCAGCTCTGACGGGGCCTCCTACGAGCAGTACTTC
J: TRBJ1-2; V: TRBV20-1; D: NA; size: NA; CDR3: CSARDAGVHGYTF; DNA: TGCAGTGCTAGAGATGCAGGGGTGCATGGCTACACCTTC
J: TRBJ1-5; V: TRBV27; D: NA; size: NA; CDR3: CASTVRRGPDGDQPQHF; DNA: TGTGCCAGCACCGTACGGCGGGGGCCAGATGGCGATCAGCCCCAGCATTTT
J: TRBJ1-2; V: TRBV20-1; D: TRBD1; size: many; CDR3: CSATDRGIYGYTF; DNA: TGCAGTGCCACGGACAGGGGAATCTATGGCTACACCTTC
J: TRBJ1-1; V: TRBV10-3; D: NA; size: NA; CDR3: CATKTDDTEAFF; DNA: TGTGCCACAAAGACAGACGACACTGAAGCTTTCTTT
J: TRBJ2-7; V: TRBV6-1; D: NA; size: NA; CDR3: CASSGQITIREQYF; DNA: TGTGCCAGCAGTGGACAGATTACCATTCGGGAGCAGTACTTC
J: TRBJ1-6; V: TRBV12-3/TRBV12-4; D: NA; size: many; CDR3: CASSSTGDNSPLHF; DNA: TGTGCCAGCAGTTCCACCGGGGATAATTCACCCCTCCACTTT
J: TRBJ2-2; V: TRBV6-5; D: NA; size: NA; CDR3: CASSYSSMSGELFF; DNA: TGTGCCAGCAGTTACAGTTCTATGTCCGGGGAGCTGTTTTTT
J: TRBJ1-2; V: TRBV29-1; D: NA; size: NA; CDR3: CSVGGNNYGYTF; DNA: TGCAGCGTTGGCGGAAATAACTATGGCTACACCTTC
J: TRBJ1-5; V: TRBV6-2/TRBV6-3; D: TRBD1; size: few; CDR3: CASSYSPTGANQPQHF; DNA: TGTGCCAGCAGTTACTCGCCTACAGGGGCCAATCAGCCCCAGCATTTT
J: TRBJ1-2; V: TRBV27; D: NA; size: many; CDR3: CASSLWGGGRGAYGYTF; DNA: TGTGCCAGCAGTTTATGGGGCGGCGGCCGGGGGGCATATGGCTACACCTTC
J: TRBJ2-7; V: TRBV20-1; D: TRBD2; size: NA; CDR3: CSARVRASGGYEQYF; DNA: TGCAGTGCTAGAGTGAGGGCTAGCGGGGGCTACGAGCAGTACTTC
J: TRBJ1-1; V: TRBV12-3/TRBV12-4; D: TRBD1; size: few; CDR3: CASRDRGEAFF; DNA: TGTGCCAGCAGGGACAGGGGAGAGGCTTTCTTT
J: TRBJ1-5; V: TRBV15; D: TRBD1; size: NA; CDR3: CATSRVPDRAGQPQHF; DNA: TGTGCCACCAGCAGAGTCCCTGACAGGGCTGGCCAGCCCCAGCATTTT
J: TRBJ2-4; V: TRBV10-3; D: TRBD1; size: few; CDR3: CAISEGQGKNIKYF; DNA: TGTGCCATCAGTGAAGGACAGGGGAAAAACATTAAGTACTTC
J: TRBJ1-2; V: TRBV20-1; D: NA; size: many; CDR3: CSAREGPGAKGYTF; DNA: TGCAGTGCTAGAGAGGGTCCGGGGGCGAAAGGCTACACCTTC
J: TRBJ1-2; V: TRBV27; D: NA; size: many; CDR3: CASRSSSYGYTF; DNA: TGTGCCAGCAGATCCAGTAGTTATGGCTACACCTTC
J: TRBJ2-2; V: TRBV19; D: NA; size: few; CDR3: CASKGPGRGVTGELFF; DNA: TGTGCCAGTAAGGGCCCAGGCAGGGGAGTCACCGGGGAGCTGTTTTTT
J: TRBJ2-5; V: TRBV20-1; D: NA; size: many; CDR3: CSAYNTQYQETQYF; DNA: TGCAGTGCTTACAACACCCAGTACCAAGAGACCCAGTACTTC
J: TRBJ1-2; V: TRBV12-3/TRBV12-4; D: TRBD1; size: many; CDR3: CASSTGTGGSGYTF; DNA: TGTGCCAGCAGTACCGGGACAGGGGGATCTGGCTACACCTTC
J: TRBJ2-7; V: TRBV7-2; D: NA; size: many; CDR3: CASSLAHRGVTYEQYF; DNA: TGTGCCAGCAGCTTAGCGCATCGCGGGGTTACCTACGAGCAGTACTTC
J: TRBJ2-7; V: TRBV5-1; D: NA; size: many; CDR3: CASSFGGPAGEQYF; DNA: TGCGCCAGCAGCTTTGGTGGACCGGCTGGCGAGCAGTACTTC
J: TRBJ2-7; V: TRBV4-1; D: TRBD1; size: many; CDR3: CASSHSQGADDEQYF; DNA: TGCGCCAGCAGCCATTCTCAGGGGGCGGACGACGAGCAGTACTTC
J: TRBJ2-7; V: TRBV24-1; D: NA; size: many; CDR3: CATSDNRRGHDEQYF; DNA: TGTGCCACCAGTGATAATCGTCGGGGGCACGACGAGCAGTACTTC
J: TRBJ1-2; V: TRBV7-2; D: NA; size: NA; CDR3: CASSQQSSNYGYTF; DNA: TGTGCCAGCAGCCAACAAAGCAGCAACTATGGCTACACCTTC
J: TRBJ2-5; V: TRBV12-3/TRBV12-4; D: TRBD2; size: few; CDR3: CATGTGTSGQETQYF; DNA: TGTGCCACCGGTACCGGGACTAGCGGCCAAGAGACCCAGTACTTC
J: TRBJ1-1; V: TRBV6-4; D: TRBD1; size: NA; CDR3: CASSDEQGGRRKTEAFF; DNA: TGTGCCAGCAGTGACGAACAGGGGGGAAGAAGAAAGACTGAAGCTTTCTTT
J: TRBJ1-2; V: TRBV6-5; D: NA; size: few; CDR3: CASSFERARDGYTF; DNA: TGTGCCAGCAGTTTTGAAAGAGCCCGGGATGGCTACACCTTC
J: TRBJ1-5; V: TRBV19; D: NA; size: NA; CDR3: CASRAQGYPPQHF; DNA: TGTGCCAGTAGAGCTCAGGGGTACCCGCCCCAGCATTTT